This T cell receptor beta chain appears in the sequencing data of a study of T cells in Graves' hyperthyroidism and ophthalmopathy (dated by TCRdb to about 2019). General notes on the study: A discovery cohort of approximately 97 patients, about 40 with Graves' ophthalmopathy and approximately 55 with stable Graves' hyperthyroidism, was used to find distinguishing TCR V-J signatures. Whether ophthalmopathy could be predicted prospectively was tested in an independent validation cohort made up of roughly 20 hyperthyroidism patients plus 17 patients who later progressed to ophthalmopathy. For training and testing, the 100 patients in the discovery cohort were randomly divided in a 7:3 ratio. In about 6 Graves' hyperthyroidism patients, the study also compared T-cell repertoires from thyroid tissue with T-cell repertoires from blood. Once sampling was done, hyperthyroidism patients were given methimazole at a starting dose of 30 mg daily, whereas ophthalmopathy patients were given high-dose intravenous methylprednisolone. The paper reports TCR Vbeta CDR3 sequencing of about 140 peripheral blood samples: approximately 41 ophthalmopathy, under 85 hyperthyroidism and around 17 progressor patients.

CDR1 is given as KGHDR and CDR2 as SFDVKD, both from the germline V gene. Trimmed from V: 7 bases; trimmed from J: 3 bases; junction bases lacking a gene match: 8. The CDR3 covers 15 residues, taking in both the cysteine and the phenylalanine. Of the read, only the CDR3 DNA is kept; its 45 bases are in frame from base 1. Concerning this clonotype: Its antigen specificity is not known. No much larger clonotype is one base removed from it; base qualities were not supplied.

The study excluded patients with uncontrolled infections, other autoimmune diseases, pregnancy or lactation. Clinical symptoms, serum thyroxine and TRAb, thyroid ultrasound, and orbital computed tomography formed the basis for the diagnoses. Trizol reagent was used to extract total RNA, and RNA quality was then checked on an Agilent 2100 Bioanalyzer. The study at large found these results: Ophthalmopathy was separated from stable hyperthyroidism by a 13 V-J signature model, with over 85% sensitivity and about 81% specificity obtained in cross-validation and 80%/75% obtained in testing. No statistical method was used to fix the sample size in advance, and group allocation was not hidden from the investigators. In validation, progression to ophthalmopathy was predicted by the model with 70.59% sensitivity and nearly 75% specificity, a median of around 6.5 months before onset. Most expanded thyroid clonotypes (frequency above 0.001) were also detected in blood, suggesting blood repertoires may reflect thyroid immune responses.

Amplification of TCR beta CDR3 regions was carried out from RNA transcripts. The first round of RT-PCR for the TCR CDR3 was performed with the HTBI primer set and the Qiagen OneStep RT-PCR kit. A second multiplex PCR round built the libraries, followed by size selection and purification. Paired-end sequencing of the libraries was performed with 100 bp reads on an Illumina HiSeq2000. The study's own analysis went as follows. SOAPnuke was used to process the raw data, removing reads that contained adapters or uncalled bases, had a mean Phred below 15, or lacked an exact match to the constant primer or identifier. High-quality paired reads were merged with COPE v1.2.5, and unique nucleotide sequences were defined as clonotypes. MiTCR v1.1 was used to align clonotypes to the IMGT TRBV, TRBD and TRBJ reference segments. Only V-J combinations with frequency above 0.0001, covering roughly 99% of repertoires, were analysed. The TCS score was defined as F50 (clonal expansion) divided by E x V (chaos), with BLOSUM62-based TCRdist calculated between CDR3 peptides within each V-J. Welch's t-statistics and random forest reduced 500 to 650 V-J features to 10 to 15, which were used in a naive Bayes classifier (R e1071). The similarity between thyroid and blood repertoires was quantified using the Morisita-Horn index. TCRdb passed the public sequencing reads through fastp at Q25 and MiXCR, retaining productive beta sequences. Identical CDR3 proteins give one entry, which carries the most common genes and DNA. These V and J calls are TCRdb output, not the study's own analysis. The sample includes about 510,000 distinct CDR3 sequences, with 40% to 50% observed a single time. Of the sample, around two fifths is held by the ten largest clones.

Sample: peripheral blood or thyroid tissue (not recorded which). The chain joins TRBV24-1 to TRBJ2-5; a stretch of 9 junction bases matches TRBD1. This TCR was recovered from an adult woman with Graves' disease, either hyperthyroidism or ophthalmopathy (not recorded which). The DNA sequence is as follows: TGTGCCACCAGCACGGACAGGGGCGAGGAAGAGACCCAGTACTTC. Translated, it gives CATSTDRGEEETQYF.